What follows are 18 T cell receptor beta chains derived from one specimen sequenced in a study of blood T cell repertoires in COVID-19. Assay used: immunoSEQ multiplex PCR; TCRdb lists only in-frame clones, some missing. The sample has around 290,000 clones; more than 85% are singletons. Sequenced: peripheral blood. The receptors derive from a woman younger than 45 with COVID-19, enrolled during active disease.

The chain employs TRBV5-4 and TRBJ2-3, with TRBD2 identical over 7 bases. This CDR3 spans 17 amino acids. Per germline, CDR1 SGHNT and CDR2 YYREEE (reference sequence). J lost 0 bases, V lost 6 bases, and 13 bases had no gene match. Written as DNA, the CDR3 is TGTGCCAGCATGAGCGGGATTCATAGGCTTAGCACAGATACGCAGTATTTT. It codes for CASMSGIHRLSTDTQYF.

V gene TRBV11-2 combines with J gene TRBJ1-2, with D unclear. Looked up from germline, CDR1 is SGHAT and CDR2 is FQNNGV. V dropped 5 bases and J dropped 0 bases, with 10 bases sitting between them. The CDR3 length is 14 residues. Here the CDR3 reads CASSPTGSNYGYTF. The CDR3, as DNA: TGTGCCAGCAGCCCCACGGGTTCTAACTATGGCTACACCTTC.

The rearrangement uses TRBV15 and TRBJ2-5, with a weak D call TRBD2 (5 bases). The CDR3 runs to 13 residues. The germline V gene has CDR1 LNHNV and CDR2 YYDKDF (reference sequence). The germline V and J ends were trimmed by 1 base and 4 bases, with 7 bases remaining between them. CDR3 nucleotides: TGTGCCACCAGCAGAGGAGGAGGAGAGACCCAGTACTTC. This encodes CATSRGGGETQYF.

This clone was picked up a small number of times. The chain carries TRBV6-5 and TRBJ2-7; tentative D call: TRBD1 (6 bases). V shed 10 bases and J shed 2 bases, with 15 bases lying between them. This CDR3 region has 13 residues. CDR1 MNHEY and CDR2 SVGAGI come from the germline V gene. Written as DNA, the CDR3 is TGTGCCACCCGGTTTGAGGGGGCCTACGAGCAGTACTTC. Amino acid sequence: CATRFEGAYEQYF.

The chain uses TRBV29-1 and TRBJ1-2; maybe TRBD1 (5 bases). V dropped 2 bases and J dropped 6 bases, with 13 bases sitting between them. This CDR3 has 13 amino acids. From germline, CDR1 is SQVTM and CDR2 ANQGSEA. CDR3 residues: CSVERGGVHGYTF. The CDR3 nucleotides are TGCAGCGTTGAAAGGGGAGGTGTACATGGCTACACCTTC. The complete variable domain, with remaining parts taken from reference TRBV29-1 and TRBJ1-2, reads SAVISQKPSRDICQRGTSLTIQCQVDSQVTMMFWYRQQPGQSLTLIATANQGSEATYESGFVIDKFPISRPNLTFSTLTVSNMSPEDSSIYLCSVERGGVHGYTFGSGTRLTVV.

The V gene is TRBV13, the J gene TRBJ1-2, with TRBD1 matching 11 bases. The CDR3 has 16 amino acids. V lost 4 bases, J lost 2 bases, and 6 bases stayed unmatched. The germline CDR1 and CDR2 sequences are PRHDT and FYEKMQ (reference sequence). CDR3 residues: CASSSRTGGTNYGYTF. The CDR3 DNA sequence: TGTGCCAGCAGCTCTCGGACAGGGGGCACAAACTATGGCTACACCTTC.

The chain uses TRBV5-1 and TRBJ1-4; D is uncertain. The CDR3 spans 14 residues. V was clipped by 2 bases and J by 6 bases, with 11 bases between them. The germline V gene encodes CDR1 SGHRS and CDR2 YFSETQ. The CDR3: CASSFGGRDEKLFF. The CDR3 nucleotides are TGCGCCAGCAGCTTCGGCGGGAGGGATGAAAAACTGTTTTTT.

The chain employs TRBV5-5 and TRBJ2-7; 10 bases are shared with TRBD2. Germline trimming cut 0 bases from V and 3 bases from J; bases unmatched to any gene: 3. This CDR3 spans 15 amino acids. Germline V lookup: CDR1 SGHKS, CDR2 YYEKEE (reference sequence). The CDR3 sequence is CASSLASGRNYEQYF. Here the CDR3 DNA reads TGTGCCAGCAGCTTGGCTAGCGGGAGAAACTACGAGCAGTACTTC.

The rearrangement joins TRBV5-1 to TRBJ2-1; D not certain. V was trimmed by 3 bases and J by 9 bases, leaving 16 bases between them. The germline CDR1 and CDR2 sequences are SGHRS and YFSETQ. The CDR3 has 14 residues. CDR3 in amino acids: CASSSSPEVTEQFF. The CDR3 coding sequence is TGCGCCAGCAGCTCATCCCCAGAGGTCACTGAGCAGTTCTTC. Supplemented by reference TRBV5-1 and TRBJ2-1, the full variable domain reads KAGVTQTPRYLIKTRGQQVTLSCSPISGHRSVSWYQQTPGQGLQFLFEYFSETQRNKGNFPGRFSGRQFSNSRSEMNVSTLELGDSALYLCASSSSPEVTEQFFGPGTRLTVL.

The genes are TRBV5-1 and TRBJ2-7; D is perhaps TRBD1 (5 bases). Trimming stripped 1 base from V and 6 bases from J, with 11 bases between. The length of the CDR3 is 13 residues. Looked up from germline, CDR1 is SGHRS and CDR2 is YFSETQ. This CDR3 reads CASSLPGNGEQYF. CDR3 sequence (DNA): TGCGCCAGCAGCTTGCCAGGGAATGGCGAGCAGTACTTC.

This chain connects TRBV7-6 to TRBJ2-7, with TRBD1 matching 10 bases. V gave up 5 bases and J gave up 2 bases; unmatched junction bases: 6. Per the germline V gene, CDR1 is SGHVS and CDR2 is FNYEAQ. The CDR3 consists of 15 residues. Here the CDR3 reads CASSRTGGSTYEQYF. The CDR3 DNA follows: TGTGCCAGCAGCAGGACAGGGGGAAGTACCTACGAGCAGTACTTC.

The CDR3: CASSHTPQGMETQYF. For the CDR3, the DNA is TGTGCCAGTAGTCATACCCCTCAGGGGATGGAGACCCAGTACTTC. The chain employs TRBV19 and TRBJ2-5, with a tentative D call TRBD1 (6 bases). V lost 5 bases and J 5 bases, leaving 18 bases between the germline ends. Germline lookup yields CDR1 LNHDA and CDR2 SQIVND (reference sequence). This CDR3 has 15 residues.

The chain carries TRBV11-3 and TRBJ2-5; D perhaps matches TRBD1 (5 bases). The CDR3 consists of 14 residues. CDR1 and CDR2 (germline): SGHNT, YENEEA. V lost 5 bases and J 0 bases, leaving 10 bases between the germline ends. CDR3 bases: TGTGCCAGCAGCAGGGGTCCGTACCAAGAGACCCAGTACTTC. Protein sequence: CASSRGPYQETQYF.

On this clone itself: This sample includes further DNA sequences coding for the same CDR3. The chain uses TRBV5-1 and TRBJ1-5; D remains unclear. Per germline, CDR1 SGHRS and CDR2 YFSETQ. Trimming pared 0 bases from V and 4 bases from J, leaving 5 bases between. The CDR3 contains 13 residues. CDR3 protein: CASSLGANQPQHF. The DNA of the CDR3 is TGCGCCAGCAGCTTGGGGGCAAATCAGCCCCAGCATTTT.

The chain joins TRBV19 to TRBJ1-5, with D perhaps TRBD1 (6 bases). CDR3 size: 15 residues. Germline V gene sequence: CDR1 LNHDA, CDR2 SQIVND (reference sequence). V was shortened by 5 bases and J by 6 bases, with 17 bases between the two germline ends. Written as DNA, the CDR3 is TGTGCCAGTAGTGGAAAGGGGGGGTTTGGTCAGCCCCAGCATTTT. Protein: CASSGKGGFGQPQHF.

The chain is built from TRBV25-1 and TRBJ2-5, with 9 bases lining up with TRBD2. Per the germline V gene, CDR1 is MGHDK and CDR2 is SYGVNS. CDR3 length equals 18 residues. The junction had 17 bases not matched to a gene; V was cut back by 4 bases and J by 5 bases. The CDR3 coding sequence is TGTGCCAGCAGTGGGGGACTAGCTAATCGTCACCGGGGGGAGACCCAGTACTTC. Its protein is CASSGGLANRHRGETQYF.

The CDR3 spells CASSSTSRDNEQYF. Here the CDR3 DNA reads TGCGCCAGCAGCTCTACTAGCAGGGATAACGAGCAGTACTTC. The rearrangement joins TRBV5-1 to TRBJ2-7; possible D gene TRBD2, 6 bases. V lost 3 bases and J 5 bases, leaving 15 bases between the germline ends. The CDR3 extends over 14 amino acids. Germline V gene sequence: CDR1 SGHRS, CDR2 YFSETQ. Full variable domain (missing parts from reference TRBV5-1 and TRBJ2-7): KAGVTQTPRYLIKTRGQQVTLSCSPISGHRSVSWYQQTPGQGLQFLFEYFSETQRNKGNFPGRFSGRQFSNSRSEMNVSTLELGDSALYLCASSSTSRDNEQYFGPGTRLTVT.

V and J are TRBV27 and TRBJ1-2, with a tentative D call TRBD1 (6 bases). The germline V gene has CDR1 MNHEY and CDR2 SMNVEV (reference sequence). The V end was cut by 0 bases, the J end by 8 bases, with 16 bases between. This CDR3 spans 15 amino acids. The CDR3 protein is CASSLSSTGPKGYTF. DNA for the CDR3: TGTGCCAGCAGTTTATCGAGTACAGGGCCAAAAGGCTACACCTTC.